The source of this TCR beta chain is a study of tumor and adjacent non-tumor tissue in lung cancer. RNA was extracted from bulk tissue without any cell sorting. A remark on this clonotype: Its antigen remains unidentified. The junction departs from germline at one end; a sequencing error may be responsible.

The library came from three nested PCR rounds adapted from ARM-PCR protocols. One entry per CDR3 protein, called by TCRdb with MiXCR from the multiplex PCR reads. The table includes 60,000 to 85,000 distinct CDR3 sequences, 65% to 90% detected once. The study's findings and limits: TCR diversity was significantly greater in tumor than normal lung tissue.

Sequences were obtained from lung tumor tissue. This TCR was sampled from a woman aged 45-60 years with non-small cell lung cancer.

Here the CDR3 reads CSTRESRGHEQCF. CDR3 coding DNA: TGCAGTACTAGGGAGAGCAGGGGCCACGAGCAATGCTTC. The V gene is TRBV20-1, the J gene TRBJ2-7; D perhaps matches TRBD1 (6 bases). The CDR3 runs to 13 residues. Germline V lookup: CDR1 DFQATT, CDR2 SNEGSKA (reference sequence).